Following are 15 T cell receptor beta chains from one sample sequenced in a study of Graves' ophthalmopathy and Graves' hyperthyroidism. Beta-chain TCR CDR3 regions were amplified from RNA transcripts. In the first round, RT-PCR was carried out with HTBI primers, and a multiplex PCR formed the second round. TCRdb re-called the multiplex PCR reads with MiXCR, one entry per CDR3 protein. Among about 660,000 distinct CDR3 sequences listed, under 50% were seen once. Sample: peripheral blood. The receptors come from an adult man with Graves' ophthalmopathy.

This chain connects TRBV11-2 to TRBJ2-5; TRBD2 matches 8 bases. Unmatched junction bases numbered 9, after V lost 5 bases and J lost 7 bases. Germline CDR1 reads SGHAT; CDR2 reads FQNNGV. The CDR3 is 14 amino acids. CDR3 amino acids: CASSPSPGGGTQYF. For the CDR3, the DNA is TGTGCCAGCAGCCCTAGCCCCGGGGGGGGGACCCAGTACTTC.

The chain's CDR3 is CAIGQTDREEGYTF. The CDR3 nucleotides are TGTGCCATCGGCCAGACGGACAGGGAAGAAGGCTACACCTTC. The chain employs TRBV10-3 and TRBJ1-2, with 8 bases identical to TRBD1. The CDR3 length is 14 residues. Germline V lookup: CDR1 ENHRY, CDR2 SYGVKD. V lost 8 bases and J lost 8; bases outside the gene matches: 13.

This clonotype occurred a few times. The rearrangement joins TRBV2 to TRBJ1-1; D is unclear. This CDR3 is 10 amino acids long. Trimming stripped 6 bases from V and 10 bases from J, with 9 bases between. CDR1 SNHLY and CDR2 FYNNEI come from the germline V gene. The CDR3 DNA reads TGTGCCAGCAGCTCAGCTGGAGCTTTCTTT. It encodes CASSSAGAFF.

This clonotype was observed many times. The V call is TRBV12-3 or TRBV12-4, the J call TRBJ1-2, with a weak D call TRBD1 (5 bases). The length of the CDR3 is 14 residues. Between the trimmed V and J ends, which lost 4 bases and 3 bases, there was a span of 12 bases. Here the CDR3 reads CASSSMGGDYGYTF. In DNA, the CDR3 is TGTGCCAGCAGTTCTATGGGAGGGGACTATGGCTACACCTTC.

The chain links TRBV7-8 to TRBJ2-7; 8 bases agree with TRBD2. Trimming removed 6 bases from V and 0 bases from J; junction bases left unmatched: 7. CDR1 is SGHVS, CDR2 FQNEAQ, per germline. CDR3 length equals 15 residues. CDR3 sequence reads: CASSGVAGGSYEQYF. Here the CDR3 DNA reads TGTGCCAGCAGTGGAGTCGCGGGGGGCTCCTACGAGCAGTACTTC.

This clonotype turned up a few times. This CDR3 is CASSMDPYNEQFF. DNA for the CDR3: TGTGCCAGCAGCATGGACCCCTACAATGAGCAGTTCTTC. The chain recombines TRBV7-3 with TRBJ2-1; D not certain. Trimming took 5 bases from V and 2 from J, leaving 7 bases between them. The length of the CDR3 is 13 residues. Germline CDR1 is SGHTA and CDR2 is FQGTGA.

The chain combines TRBV20-1 with TRBJ2-7, with 8 nucleotides matching TRBD1. Trimming cost V 2 bases and J 6 bases; bases outside gene matches: 9. Germline CDR1 reads DFQATT; CDR2 reads SNEGSKA (reference sequence). This CDR3 has 14 amino acids. Here the CDR3 DNA reads TGCAGTGCTAGAAAAAGGACAGGGCTGGGCGAGCAGTACTTC. Protein product: CSARKRTGLGEQYF.

This rearrangement joins TRBV29-1 to TRBJ2-5; D may correspond to TRBD1 or TRBD2 (7 bases each). V dropped 6 bases and J dropped 1 base, with 15 bases sitting between them. The CDR3 is made up of 14 amino acids. Germline V CDR1 and CDR2: SQVTM, ANQGSEA. The CDR3 here is CSVCRGGGQETQYF. The DNA for the CDR3 is TGCAGCGTCTGCAGGGGGGGCGGCCAAGAGACCCAGTACTTC.

This clonotype was seen a few times. The chain has TRBV6-2 or TRBV6-3 and TRBJ1-1; D possibly corresponds to TRBD1 (6 bases). Germline assignment: CDR1 MNHEY and CDR2 SVGEGT. Trimming cost V 6 bases and J 7 bases, with 18 bases left between them. The CDR3 is 14 residues long. The CDR3 spells CASRPLRGSSEAFF. CDR3 bases: TGTGCCAGCAGACCCTTGAGGGGGTCCAGTGAAGCTTTCTTT.

This clonotype was counted ten times or more. The V call is TRBV20-1, the J call TRBJ1-5; the match to TRBD1 covers 7 bases. Unmatched junction bases numbered 7, after V lost 5 bases and J lost 6 bases. The CDR3 loop spans 13 amino acids. In germline, CDR1 is DFQATT, CDR2 SNEGSKA (reference sequence). The CDR3 coding sequence is TGCAGTGCTCGATTGACAGGGAGTCAGCCCCAGCATTTT. Amino acid sequence: CSARLTGSQPQHF.

Worth noting for this clonotype: Possible read error: a much larger clone is one base away. V gene TRBV20-1 combines with J gene TRBJ1-2; 9 positions match TRBD1. V lost 0 bases and J lost 4; bases outside the gene matches: 6. The CDR3 has 15 amino acids. Germline lookup yields CDR1 DFQATT and CDR2 SNEGSKA (reference sequence). The CDR3 region has the DNA TGCAGTGCTAGAGATGGGACAGGGCACAGCTATGGCTACACCTTC. Translation gives CSARDGTGHSYGYTF.

This rearrangement joins TRBV6-5 to TRBJ2-7, with D uncertain. There are 14 residues in the CDR3. Trimming stripped 2 bases from V and 3 bases from J, with 11 bases between. Germline lookup yields CDR1 MNHEY and CDR2 SVGAGI. CDR3 in amino acids: CASSYNGRFYEQYF. The CDR3 DNA reads TGTGCCAGCAGTTACAACGGTCGGTTCTACGAGCAGTACTTC.

The J gene is TRBJ2-6, the V gene TRBV7-8; the D gene is possibly TRBD1 (6 bases). This CDR3 has 14 amino acids. Germline CDR1 SGHVS, CDR2 FQNEAQ. Between the trimmed V and J ends, which lost 3 bases and 4 bases, there was a span of 7 bases. CDR3 bases: TGTGCCAGCAGCTTTGGGACAGGGGCCAACGTCCTGACTTTC. Translated, it gives CASSFGTGANVLTF.

J is TRBJ2-2 and V is TRBV2, with D hard to call. The CDR3 runs 15 residues. Deletions cut 5 bases from V and 3 bases from J, with 13 bases between. Per germline, CDR1 SNHLY and CDR2 FYNNEI. The CDR3 coding sequence is TGTGCCAGCAGTTTCCAGGCTCGTGACACCGGGGAGCTGTTTTTT. It encodes CASSFQARDTGELFF. Combining the CDR3 with reference TRBV2 and TRBJ2-2 gives the whole variable domain EPEVTQTPSHQVTQMGQEVILRCVPISNHLYFYWYRQILGQKVEFLVSFYNNEISEKSEIFDDQFSVERPDGSNFTLKIRSTKLEDSAMYFCASSFQARDTGELFFGEGSRLTVL.

This chain connects TRBV7-2 to TRBJ2-5; 12 bases line up with TRBD2. The CDR3 runs to 17 residues. V lost 1 base to trimming and J lost 4 bases; unmatched junction nucleotides: 7. The germline V gene has CDR1 SGHTA and CDR2 FQGNSA. The CDR3 bases are TGTGCCAGCAGCTTAGGACTAGCGGGAGATTTGGGAGAGACCCAGTACTTC. It encodes CASSLGLAGDLGETQYF.